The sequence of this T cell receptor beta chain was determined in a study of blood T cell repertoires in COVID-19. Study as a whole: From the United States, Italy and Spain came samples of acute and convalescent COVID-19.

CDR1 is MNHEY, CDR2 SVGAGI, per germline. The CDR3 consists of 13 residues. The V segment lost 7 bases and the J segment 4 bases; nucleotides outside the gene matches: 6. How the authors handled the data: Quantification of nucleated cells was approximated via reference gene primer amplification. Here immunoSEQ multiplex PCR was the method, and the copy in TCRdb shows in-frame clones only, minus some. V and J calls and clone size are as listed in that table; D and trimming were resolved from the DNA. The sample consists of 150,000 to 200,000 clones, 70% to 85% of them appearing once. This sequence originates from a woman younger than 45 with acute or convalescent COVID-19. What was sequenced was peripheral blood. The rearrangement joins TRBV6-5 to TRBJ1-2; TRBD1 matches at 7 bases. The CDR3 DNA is TGTGCCAGCACCCGAGGGGGCACCTATGGCTACACCTTC. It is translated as CASTRGGTYGYTF.